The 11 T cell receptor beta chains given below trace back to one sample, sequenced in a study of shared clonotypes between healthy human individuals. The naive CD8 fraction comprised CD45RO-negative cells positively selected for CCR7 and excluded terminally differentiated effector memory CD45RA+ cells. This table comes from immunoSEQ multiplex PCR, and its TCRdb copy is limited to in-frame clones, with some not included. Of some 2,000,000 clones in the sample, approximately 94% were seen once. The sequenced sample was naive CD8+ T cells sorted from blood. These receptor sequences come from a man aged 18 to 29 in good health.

CDR3 protein: CASTNQGGRGSPLHF. DNA of the CDR3: TGTGCCAGCACCAACCAAGGGGGGCGCGGGTCACCCCTCCACTTT. The V and J genes are TRBV6-6 and TRBJ1-6, with TRBD1 as a possible D gene (6 bases). The CDR3 runs 15 residues. The ends were cut back, 7 bases at V and 10 bases at J, with 20 bases in the middle. CDR1 and CDR2 from the germline V gene are MNHNY and SVGAGI (reference sequence).

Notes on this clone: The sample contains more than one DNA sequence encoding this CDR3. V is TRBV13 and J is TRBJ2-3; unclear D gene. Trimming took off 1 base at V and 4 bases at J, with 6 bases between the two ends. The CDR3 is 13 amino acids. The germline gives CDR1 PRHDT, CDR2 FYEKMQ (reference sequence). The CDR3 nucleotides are TGTGCCAGCAGCTTAGAGGGCGCAGATACGCAGTATTTT. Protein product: CASSLEGADTQYF.

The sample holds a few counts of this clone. CDR3 nucleotides: TGCGCCAGCAGTCGGACAGGGATGAACACTGAAGCTTTCTTT. Protein sequence: CASSRTGMNTEAFF. The chain is built from TRBV10-1 and TRBJ1-1; 8 bases are shared with TRBD1. The germline CDR1 and CDR2 sequences are WNHNN and SYGVQD (reference sequence). Unmatched junction bases numbered 2, after V lost 5 bases and J lost 0 bases. CDR3 size: 14 residues.

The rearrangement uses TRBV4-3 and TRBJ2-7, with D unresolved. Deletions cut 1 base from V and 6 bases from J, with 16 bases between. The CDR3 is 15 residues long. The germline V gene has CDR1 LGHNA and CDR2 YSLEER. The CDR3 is CASSQAVASHSEQYF. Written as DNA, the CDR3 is TGCGCCAGCAGCCAAGCAGTGGCTTCTCACTCCGAGCAGTACTTC.

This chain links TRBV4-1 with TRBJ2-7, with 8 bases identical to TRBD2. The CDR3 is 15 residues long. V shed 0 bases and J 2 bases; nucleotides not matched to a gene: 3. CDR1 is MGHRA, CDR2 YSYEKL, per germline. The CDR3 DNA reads TGCGCCAGCAGCCAAGATAGAGCGGGGGCCTACGAGCAGTACTTC. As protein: CASSQDRAGAYEQYF.

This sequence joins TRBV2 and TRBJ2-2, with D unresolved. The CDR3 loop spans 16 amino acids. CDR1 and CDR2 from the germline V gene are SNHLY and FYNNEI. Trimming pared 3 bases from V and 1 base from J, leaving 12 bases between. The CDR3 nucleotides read TGTGCCAGCAGTGACAGCGCGGAGATGAACACCGGGGAGCTGTTTTTT. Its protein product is CASSDSAEMNTGELFF.

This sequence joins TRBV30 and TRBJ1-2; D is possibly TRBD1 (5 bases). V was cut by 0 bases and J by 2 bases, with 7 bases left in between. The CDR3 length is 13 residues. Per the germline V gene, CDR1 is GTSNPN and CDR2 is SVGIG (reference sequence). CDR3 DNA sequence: TGTGCCTGGAGTGTGTCAGGGAACTATGGCTACACCTTC. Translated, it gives CAWSVSGNYGYTF.

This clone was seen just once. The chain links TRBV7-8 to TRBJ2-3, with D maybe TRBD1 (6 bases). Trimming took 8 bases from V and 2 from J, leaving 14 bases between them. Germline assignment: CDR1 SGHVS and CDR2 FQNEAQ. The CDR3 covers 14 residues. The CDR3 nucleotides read TGTGCCAGCGTTCTGACAGGAATCACAGATACGCAGTATTTT. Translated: CASVLTGITDTQYF.

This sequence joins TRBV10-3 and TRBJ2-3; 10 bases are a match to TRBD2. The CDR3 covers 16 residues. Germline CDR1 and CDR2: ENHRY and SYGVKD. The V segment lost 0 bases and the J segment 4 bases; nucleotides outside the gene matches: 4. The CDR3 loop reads CAISESGSGGPDTQYF. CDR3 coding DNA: TGTGCCATCAGTGAGTCGGGTAGCGGGGGGCCAGATACGCAGTATTTT.

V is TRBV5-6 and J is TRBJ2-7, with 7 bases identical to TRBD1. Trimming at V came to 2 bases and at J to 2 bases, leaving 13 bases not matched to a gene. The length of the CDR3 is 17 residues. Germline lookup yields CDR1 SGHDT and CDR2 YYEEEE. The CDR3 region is CASSFSGGQIFAYEQYF. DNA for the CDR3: TGTGCCAGCAGCTTCTCAGGGGGACAGATTTTCGCCTACGAGCAGTACTTC.

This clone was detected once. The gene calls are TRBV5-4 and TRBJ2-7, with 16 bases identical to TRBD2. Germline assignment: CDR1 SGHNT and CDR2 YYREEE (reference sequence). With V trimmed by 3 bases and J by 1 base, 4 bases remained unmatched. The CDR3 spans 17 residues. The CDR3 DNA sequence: TGTGCCAGCAGCTCAGGGACTAGCGGGAGGGGGTCCTACGAGCAGTACTTC. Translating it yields CASSSGTSGRGSYEQYF.